This T cell receptor (beta chain) was documented in a study of cytomegalovirus exposure and HLA in healthy donors. Study-wide points: Productive status was seen about 87% or about 30% of the time for most TCR beta V segments in an earlier analysis. Both high specificity and high sensitivity reportedly marked the classifier's diagnosis of cytomegalovirus status. DRB1 had the most TCR associations and HLA-C the fewest, a later analysis found, with rates varying by HLA locus.

V was clipped by 6 bases and J by 1 base; unmatched bases: 2. CDR3 length: 14 residues. Germline CDR1 and CDR2: SGDLS and YYNGEE. Researchers ran the PCR with 60 Vbeta and 13 Jbeta primers. In the original workflow: Per a later analysis, the number of unique TCR beta chains was some 82 million, of which roughly 9.9 million were shared. The method was immunoSEQ multiplex PCR; TCRdb's version includes in-frame clones alone and lacks a portion of them. V and J calls and clone size are as listed in that table; D and trimming were resolved from the DNA. The sample includes 100,000 to 150,000 clones, around three quarters of them seen just once. As concerns this clone: Its antigen is still unknown.

The sequenced sample consisted of PBMCs. The receptor was isolated from a woman aged 45-65 years in good health and CMV-seronegative. V gene TRBV9 combines with J gene TRBJ2-2, with 8 bases fitting TRBD1. The CDR3 is CASTTGENTGELFF. The CDR3 nucleotides read TGTGCCAGCACGACAGGGGAGAACACCGGGGAGCTGTTTTTT.